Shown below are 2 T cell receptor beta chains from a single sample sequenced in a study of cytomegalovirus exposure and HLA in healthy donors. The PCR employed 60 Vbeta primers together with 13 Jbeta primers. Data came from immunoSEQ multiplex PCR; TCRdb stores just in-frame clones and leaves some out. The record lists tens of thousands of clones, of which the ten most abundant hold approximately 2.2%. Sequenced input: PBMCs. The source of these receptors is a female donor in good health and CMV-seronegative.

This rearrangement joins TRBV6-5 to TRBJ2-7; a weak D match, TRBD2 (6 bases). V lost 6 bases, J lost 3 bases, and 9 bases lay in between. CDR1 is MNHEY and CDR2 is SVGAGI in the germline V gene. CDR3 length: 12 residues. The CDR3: CASSDGGYEQYF. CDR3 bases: TGTGCCAGCAGCGACGGGGGCTACGAGCAGTACTTC.

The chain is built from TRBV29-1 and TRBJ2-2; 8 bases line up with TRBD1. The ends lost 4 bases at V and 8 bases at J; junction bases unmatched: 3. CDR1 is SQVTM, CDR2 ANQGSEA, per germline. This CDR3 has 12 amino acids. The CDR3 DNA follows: TGCAGCGTTGCCAGGGGGCCTGGGGAGCTGTTTTTT. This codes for CSVARGPGELFF.